Following are 13 T cell receptor beta chains from one sample sequenced in a study of T cell responses to AZD1222 COVID-19 vaccine. Data came from immunoSEQ multiplex PCR; TCRdb stores just in-frame clones and leaves some out. This sample carries more than 110,000 clones, 92% of them seen once, and the ten largest clones take around 3.5%. This specimen consisted of peripheral blood, obtained 28 days after the second AZD1222 dose. The receptors originated from an adult who received the AZD1222 COVID-19 vaccine.

V is TRBV12-3 or TRBV12-4 and J is TRBJ2-5; D is possibly TRBD1 or TRBD2 (5 bases each). The CDR3 covers 13 residues. Trimming cost V 6 bases and J 3 bases, with 11 bases left between them. DNA for the CDR3: TGTGCCAGCAGCCGGGACGGGGAAGAGACCCAGTACTTC. Translated, it gives CASSRDGEETQYF.

This clone showed up just once. The gene calls are TRBV10-1 and TRBJ2-2; D gene unclear. V was shortened by 1 base and J by 4 bases, with 13 bases between the two germline ends. Germline assignment: CDR1 WNHNN and CDR2 SYGVQD (reference sequence). The CDR3 sequence is 16 residues long. The CDR3 DNA follows: TGCGCCAGCAGTGAGTGGAACTCCTGGACCACCGGGGAGCTGTTTTTT. Protein: CASSEWNSWTTGELFF.

This clone was seen more than once but under ten times. This chain connects TRBV10-1 to TRBJ2-1; D perhaps matches TRBD2 (5 bases). CDR3 length: 13 residues. CDR1 WNHNN and CDR2 SYGVQD come from the germline V gene (reference sequence). Between the trimmed V and J ends, which lost 1 base and 8 bases, there was a span of 9 bases. The DNA for the CDR3 is TGCGCCAGCAGTGAGTATGAGAGGGATGAGCAGTTCTTC. It is translated as CASSEYERDEQFF.

The rearrangement uses TRBV2 and TRBJ1-2; D remains ambiguous. The V and J ends lost 1 base and 5 bases respectively, with 11 bases between them. CDR3 size: 14 residues. Per the germline V gene, CDR1 is SNHLY and CDR2 is FYNNEI. DNA of the CDR3: TGTGCCAGCAGTGAAGAGTCGGGAGTTTATGGCTACACCTTC. Its translation is CASSEESGVYGYTF.

This CDR3 reads CATTEGASYGYTF. CDR3 DNA: TGTGCCACCACCGAGGGGGCCAGCTATGGCTACACCTTC. This sequence joins TRBV15 and TRBJ1-2; 7 nucleotides align to TRBD1. The V and J ends lost 7 bases and 4 bases, in that order; junction bases with no gene match: 6. The germline V gene encodes CDR1 LNHNV and CDR2 YYDKDF (reference sequence). CDR3 size: 13 residues.

The V and J genes are TRBV9 and TRBJ2-1; D call uncertain. The CDR3 has 11 residues. Germline-derived CDR1 and CDR2 are SGDLS and YYNGEE. The V gene lost 3 bases and the J gene lost 9 bases, with 7 bases spanning the gap. The CDR3 DNA reads TGTGCCAGCAGCGCCTGGGGTGAGCAGTTCTTC. Translation gives CASSAWGEQFF.

This clone is a singleton in its sample. The same CDR3 can be traced to other DNA sequences in this sample. V and J are TRBV30 and TRBJ1-1, with D maybe TRBD1 (6 bases). Trimming removed 2 bases from V and 2 bases from J, with 9 bases in between. The germline gives CDR1 GTSNPN, CDR2 SVGIG (reference sequence). This CDR3 region has 13 residues. The CDR3 bases are TGTGCCTGGAGTCGGACAGTTAACACTGAAGCTTTCTTT. Its protein product is CAWSRTVNTEAFF.

The gene calls are TRBV2 and TRBJ2-7; possible D gene TRBD1, 5 bases. The CDR3 extends over 13 amino acids. Trimming shortened V by 4 bases and J by 3 bases, and 10 bases separated the two germline ends. The germline V gene has CDR1 SNHLY and CDR2 FYNNEI. This CDR3 is CASSGRRDYEQYF. Here the CDR3 DNA reads TGTGCCAGCAGTGGCCGCAGGGACTACGAGCAGTACTTC.

The chain is built from TRBV7-2 and TRBJ2-5, with a tentative D call TRBD2 (6 bases). There are 14 residues in the CDR3. V lost 5 bases to trimming and J lost 1 base, with 11 bases between them. CDR1 and CDR2 from the germline V gene are SGHTA and FQGNSA. CDR3 region: CASSIGTLQETQYF. CDR3 nucleotides: TGTGCCAGCAGCATAGGGACTCTCCAAGAGACCCAGTACTTC.

The rearrangement links TRBV5-1 to TRBJ2-2; TRBD1 agrees at 8 bases. The CDR3 is 15 residues long. Germline V gene lookup returns CDR1 SGHRS and CDR2 YFSETQ. Trimming removed 0 bases from V and 4 bases from J; junction bases left unmatched: 2. The DNA for the CDR3 is TGCGCCAGCAGCTTGGCCAGGGGGCTCACCGGGGAGCTGTTTTTT. This codes for CASSLARGLTGELFF.

The chain has TRBV3-1 (or the pseudogene TRBV3-2) and TRBJ2-7, with TRBD2 matching 7 bases. The CDR3 sequence is 13 residues long. With V trimmed by 4 bases and J by 2 bases, 2 bases remained unmatched. Germline CDR1 and CDR2: LGHDT and YNNKEL (reference sequence). This CDR3 is CASSLRGAYEQYF. For the CDR3, the DNA is TGTGCCAGCAGCCTACGGGGGGCCTACGAGCAGTACTTC.

This clone was observed a single time. The chain is built from TRBV2 and TRBJ2-1, with 10 bases lining up with TRBD2. The CDR3 length is 13 residues. CDR1 and CDR2 (germline): SNHLY, FYNNEI. V trimming: 6 bases; J trimming: 9 bases; junction bases outside the gene matches: 5. The CDR3 protein is CASRTSGIGEQFF. The CDR3 DNA reads TGTGCCAGCAGAACTAGCGGGATAGGTGAGCAGTTCTTC.

CDR3 loop: CASSPYFTERTANTGELFF. Written as DNA, the CDR3 is TGTGCCAGCAGCCCCTATTTTACCGAACGGACCGCGAACACCGGGGAGCTGTTTTTT. The chain recombines TRBV7-9 with TRBJ2-2, with D unresolved. Trimming shortened V by 5 bases and J by 0 bases, and 22 bases separated the two germline ends. Germline values: CDR1 SEHNR, CDR2 FQNEAQ (reference sequence). The CDR3 loop spans 19 amino acids.